Below are 7 T cell receptor beta chains sequenced from a single sample in a study of radiotherapy plus CTLA-4 blockade in lung cancer. TCRdb keeps only in-frame clones here, not all; method: immunoSEQ multiplex PCR. The repertoire holds tens of thousands of clones, roughly 76% seen once, with approximately 12% in the top ten. This sample comprised peripheral blood, obtained from a patient treated with radiotherapy plus ipilimumab. The receptor source for this set is a human donor with non-small cell lung cancer who had stable disease on radiotherapy plus ipilimumab.

The rearrangement joins TRBV2 to TRBJ1-2; 8 nucleotides line up with TRBD1. The CDR3 consists of 14 residues. From germline, CDR1 is SNHLY and CDR2 FYNNEI. The junction had 7 bases not matched to a gene; V was cut back by 6 bases and J by 4 bases. The DNA of the CDR3 is TGTGCCAGCAGAGCGACAGGGGTGGGCTATGGCTACACCTTC. Its protein product is CASRATGVGYGYTF.

The chain joins TRBV4-2 to TRBJ1-1; 8 nucleotides match TRBD1. Germline V gene data show CDR1 as LGHNA and CDR2 as YNFKEQ. Losses at the gene ends were 4 bases for V and 11 bases for J; bases not matched to a gene: 12. The CDR3 runs to 14 residues. CDR3 DNA sequence: TGTGCCAGCAGCCCGACAGGGGCTCCTATGTCGGCTTTCTTT. Translating gives CASSPTGAPMSAFF.

This chain joins TRBV6-6 and TRBJ1-1; D not resolved. Trimming took 0 bases from V and 3 from J, leaving 5 bases between them. The CDR3 is 13 amino acids. The germline gives CDR1 MNHNY, CDR2 SVGAGI (reference sequence). CDR3 protein: CASSYSGYTEAFF. The CDR3 DNA sequence: TGTGCCAGCAGTTACTCGGGGTACACTGAAGCTTTCTTT.

This clone was found once. The chain couples TRBV10-3 to TRBJ1-5; tentatively, D is TRBD1 (5 bases). CDR1 and CDR2 from the germline V gene are ENHRY and SYGVKD. Trimming left V 8 bases short and J 8 bases short, with 19 bases between. This CDR3 spans 14 amino acids. The CDR3 DNA is TGTGCCATCGGTGGGGGAGGGGAGGTTGAGCCCCAGCATTTT. Translation: CAIGGGGEVEPQHF.

The V gene is TRBV5-1, the J gene TRBJ2-6; tentatively, D is TRBD1 (5 bases). Germline CDR1 is SGHRS and CDR2 is YFSETQ. The CDR3 consists of 14 residues. The V end was cut by 4 bases, the J end by 2 bases, with 7 bases between. CDR3 in amino acids: CASSQTAGANVLTF. As DNA, the CDR3 is TGCGCCAGCAGCCAGACAGCTGGGGCCAACGTCCTGACTTTC. Drawing the rest from reference TRBV5-1 and TRBJ2-6, the complete variable domain is KAGVTQTPRYLIKTRGQQVTLSCSPISGHRSVSWYQQTPGQGLQFLFEYFSETQRNKGNFPGRFSGRQFSNSRSEMNVSTLELGDSALYLCASSQTAGANVLTFGAGSRLTVL.

V and J are TRBV7-8 and TRBJ1-1; 8 nucleotides align to TRBD1. Trimming at V came to 6 bases and at J to 0 bases, leaving 9 bases not matched to a gene. CDR1 is SGHVS and CDR2 is FQNEAQ in the germline V gene. CDR3 length: 16 residues. CDR3 DNA: TGTGCCAGCAGAACAGGGGGTGGGTTCTTGAACACTGAAGCTTTCTTT. Its protein is CASRTGGGFLNTEAFF.

Only a few counts were recorded for this clone. The chain recombines TRBV10-3 with TRBJ1-4, with TRBD1 matching over 7 bases. The CDR3 sequence is 16 residues long. The germline V gene has CDR1 ENHRY and CDR2 SYGVKD. Trimming removed 6 bases from V and 6 bases from J; junction bases left unmatched: 13. CDR3 nucleotide sequence: TGTGCCATCAGACGAGACTCCACAGGGGTGGATGAAAAACTGTTTTTT. This gives the protein CAIRRDSTGVDEKLFF.